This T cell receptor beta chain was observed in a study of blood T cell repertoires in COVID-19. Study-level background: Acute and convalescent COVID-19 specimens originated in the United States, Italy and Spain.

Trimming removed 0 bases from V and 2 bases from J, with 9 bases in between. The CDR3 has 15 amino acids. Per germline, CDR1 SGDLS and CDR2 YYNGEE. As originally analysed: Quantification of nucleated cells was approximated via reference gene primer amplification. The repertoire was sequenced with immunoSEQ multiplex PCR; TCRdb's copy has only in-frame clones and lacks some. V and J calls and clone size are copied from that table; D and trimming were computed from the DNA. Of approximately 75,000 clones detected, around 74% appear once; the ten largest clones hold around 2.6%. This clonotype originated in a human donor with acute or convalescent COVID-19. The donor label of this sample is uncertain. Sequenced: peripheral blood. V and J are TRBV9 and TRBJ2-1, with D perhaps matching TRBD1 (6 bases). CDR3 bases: TGTGCCAGCAGCGTAGAAGGGGGTCCCTACAATGAGCAGTTCTTC. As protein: CASSVEGGPYNEQFF.